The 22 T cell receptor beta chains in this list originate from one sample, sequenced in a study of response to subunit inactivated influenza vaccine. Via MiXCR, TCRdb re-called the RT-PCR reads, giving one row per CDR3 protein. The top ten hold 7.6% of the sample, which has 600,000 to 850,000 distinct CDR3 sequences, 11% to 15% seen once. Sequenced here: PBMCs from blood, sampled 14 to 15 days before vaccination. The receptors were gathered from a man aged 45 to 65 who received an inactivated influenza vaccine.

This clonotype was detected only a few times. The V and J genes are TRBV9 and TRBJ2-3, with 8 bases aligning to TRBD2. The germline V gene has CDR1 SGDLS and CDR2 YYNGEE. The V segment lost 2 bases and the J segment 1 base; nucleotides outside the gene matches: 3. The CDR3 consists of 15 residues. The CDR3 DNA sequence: TGTGCCAGCAGCGTTAAAGCGGGAGGCACAGATACGCAGTATTTT. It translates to CASSVKAGGTDTQYF. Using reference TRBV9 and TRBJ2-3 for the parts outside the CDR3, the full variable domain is DSGVTQTPKHLITATGQRVTLRCSPRSGDLSVYWYQQSLDQGLQFLIQYYNGEERAKGNILERFSAQQFPDLHSELNLSSLELGDSALYFCASSVKAGGTDTQYFGPGTRLTVL.

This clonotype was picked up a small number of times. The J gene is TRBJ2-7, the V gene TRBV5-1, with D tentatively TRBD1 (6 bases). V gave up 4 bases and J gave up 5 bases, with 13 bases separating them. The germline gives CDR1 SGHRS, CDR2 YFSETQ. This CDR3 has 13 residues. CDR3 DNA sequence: TGCGCCAGCAGCCCACTCCAGGGGAACGAGCAGTACTTC. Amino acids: CASSPLQGNEQYF.

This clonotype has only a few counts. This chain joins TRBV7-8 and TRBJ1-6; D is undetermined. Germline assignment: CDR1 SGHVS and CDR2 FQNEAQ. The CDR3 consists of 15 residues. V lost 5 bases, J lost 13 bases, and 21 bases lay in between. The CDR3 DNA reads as TGTGCCAGCAGCGTAGTTTGGGCCAATTCATCCCCCCTCCACTTT. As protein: CASSVVWANSSPLHF. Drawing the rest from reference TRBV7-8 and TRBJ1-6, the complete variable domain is GAGVSQSPRYKVAKRGQDVALRCDPISGHVSLFWYQQALGQGPEFLTYFQNEAQLDKSGLPSDRFFAERPEGSVSTLKIQRTQQEDSAVYLCASSVVWANSSPLHFGNGTRLTVT.

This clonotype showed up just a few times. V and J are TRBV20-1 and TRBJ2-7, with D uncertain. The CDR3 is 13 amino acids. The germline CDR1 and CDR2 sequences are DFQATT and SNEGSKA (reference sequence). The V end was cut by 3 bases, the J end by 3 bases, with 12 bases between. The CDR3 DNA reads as TGCAGTGCTAGGTTATGGCAGGACTACGAGCAGTACTTC. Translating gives CSARLWQDYEQYF.

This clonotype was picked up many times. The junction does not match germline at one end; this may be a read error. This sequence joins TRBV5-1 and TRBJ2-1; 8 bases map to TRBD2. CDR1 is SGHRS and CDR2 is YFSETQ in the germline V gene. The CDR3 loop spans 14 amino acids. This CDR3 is CASSLAGGGNEQFF. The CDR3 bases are TGTGCCAGCAGCTTAGCCGGGGGGGGGAATGAGCAGTTCTTC.

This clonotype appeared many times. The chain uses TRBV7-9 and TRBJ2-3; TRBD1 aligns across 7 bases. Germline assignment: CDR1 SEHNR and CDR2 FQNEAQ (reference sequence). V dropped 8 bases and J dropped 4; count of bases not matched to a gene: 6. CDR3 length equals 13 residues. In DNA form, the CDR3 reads TGTGCCAGCTCCAACCAGGGGGCAGATACGCAGTATTTT. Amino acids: CASSNQGADTQYF.

CDR3 in DNA: TGTGCCAGCAGTTCAAGCGGGCTAAGGGGACCCGACAATGAGCAGTTCTTC. It codes for CASSSSGLRGPDNEQFF. This chain joins TRBV27 and TRBJ2-1, with TRBD2 as a possible D gene (6 bases). Between the trimmed V and J ends, which lost 4 bases and 5 bases, there was a span of 21 bases. The CDR3 runs to 17 residues. Germline V gene data show CDR1 as MNHEY and CDR2 as SMNVEV (reference sequence).

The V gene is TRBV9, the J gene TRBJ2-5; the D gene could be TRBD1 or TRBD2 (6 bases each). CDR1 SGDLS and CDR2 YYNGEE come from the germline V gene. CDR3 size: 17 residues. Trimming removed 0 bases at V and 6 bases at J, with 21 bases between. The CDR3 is CASSVGGGGPNKKTQYF. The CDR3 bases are TGTGCCAGCAGCGTAGGTGGAGGGGGACCGAACAAGAAGACCCAGTACTTC.

The CDR3 loop reads CASSEMSGRAYEQYF. The CDR3 DNA is TGTGCCAGCAGTGAAATGAGCGGGAGAGCCTACGAGCAGTACTTC. The rearrangement uses TRBV6-1 and TRBJ2-7; 8 bases align to TRBD2. This CDR3 comprises 15 residues. Per germline, CDR1 MNHNS and CDR2 SASEGT. V shed 2 bases and J 2 bases; nucleotides not matched to a gene: 5.

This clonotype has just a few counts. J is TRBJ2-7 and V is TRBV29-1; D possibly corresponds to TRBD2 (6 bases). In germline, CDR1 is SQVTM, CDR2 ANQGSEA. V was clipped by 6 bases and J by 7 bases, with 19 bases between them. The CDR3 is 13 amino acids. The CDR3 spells CSVPDGSSGEQYF. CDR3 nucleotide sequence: TGCAGCGTACCGGACGGGAGCAGTGGGGAGCAGTACTTC.

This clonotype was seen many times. CDR3 DNA: TGCAGTGCTAACTGGAAAGGGGCAGATACGCAGTATTTT. Its translation is CSANWKGADTQYF. The chain employs TRBV20-1 and TRBJ2-3, with a tentative D call TRBD1 (5 bases). Between the trimmed V and J ends, which lost 4 bases and 4 bases, there was a span of 12 bases. Germline V gene sequence: CDR1 DFQATT, CDR2 SNEGSKA (reference sequence). The CDR3 runs to 13 residues.

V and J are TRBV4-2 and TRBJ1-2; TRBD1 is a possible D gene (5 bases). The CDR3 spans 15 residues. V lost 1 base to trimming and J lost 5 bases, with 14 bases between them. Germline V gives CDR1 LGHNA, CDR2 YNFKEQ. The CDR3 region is CASSQGEAGIYGYTF. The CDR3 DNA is TGTGCCAGCAGCCAAGGGGAAGCAGGGATATATGGCTACACCTTC.

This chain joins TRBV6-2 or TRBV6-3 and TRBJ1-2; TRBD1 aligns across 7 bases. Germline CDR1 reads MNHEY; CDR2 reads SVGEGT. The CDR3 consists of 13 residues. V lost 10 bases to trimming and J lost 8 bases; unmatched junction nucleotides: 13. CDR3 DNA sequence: TGTGCCACCCTCCAGGGGGGAGGCCGCGGCTACACCTTC. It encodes CATLQGGGRGYTF.

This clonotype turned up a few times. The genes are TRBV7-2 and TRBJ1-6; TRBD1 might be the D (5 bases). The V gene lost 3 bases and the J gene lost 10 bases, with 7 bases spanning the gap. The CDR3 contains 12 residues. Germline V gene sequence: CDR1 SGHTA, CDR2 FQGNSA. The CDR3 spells CASSFRESPLHF. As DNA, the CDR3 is TGTGCCAGCAGCTTCAGGGAATCACCCCTCCACTTT. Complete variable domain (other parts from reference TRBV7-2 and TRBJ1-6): GAGVSQSPSNKVTEKGKDVELRCDPISGHTALYWYRQSLGQGLEFLIYFQGNSAPDKSGLPSDRFSAERTGGSVSTLTIQRTQQEDSAVYLCASSFRESPLHFGNGTRLTVT.

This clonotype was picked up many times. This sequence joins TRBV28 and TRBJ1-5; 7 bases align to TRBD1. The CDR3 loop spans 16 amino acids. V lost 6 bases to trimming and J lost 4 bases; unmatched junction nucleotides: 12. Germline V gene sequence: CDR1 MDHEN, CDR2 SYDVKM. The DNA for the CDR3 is TGTGCCAGCAGACATATGACAGGGAGCGGGAATCAGCCCCAGCATTTT. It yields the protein CASRHMTGSGNQPQHF.

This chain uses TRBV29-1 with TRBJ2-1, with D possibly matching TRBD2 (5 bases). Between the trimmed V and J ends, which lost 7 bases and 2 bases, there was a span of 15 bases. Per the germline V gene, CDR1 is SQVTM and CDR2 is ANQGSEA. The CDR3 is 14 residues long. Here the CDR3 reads CSALALEAYNEQFF. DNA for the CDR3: TGCAGCGCCCTCGCCTTGGAGGCCTACAATGAGCAGTTCTTC.

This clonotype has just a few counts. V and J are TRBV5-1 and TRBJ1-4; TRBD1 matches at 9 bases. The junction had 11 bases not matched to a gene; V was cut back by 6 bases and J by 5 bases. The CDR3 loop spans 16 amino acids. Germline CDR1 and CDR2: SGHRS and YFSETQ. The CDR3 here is CASTRDRGGRNEKLFF. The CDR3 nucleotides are TGCGCCAGCACTCGTGACAGGGGGGGACGGAATGAAAAACTGTTTTTT.

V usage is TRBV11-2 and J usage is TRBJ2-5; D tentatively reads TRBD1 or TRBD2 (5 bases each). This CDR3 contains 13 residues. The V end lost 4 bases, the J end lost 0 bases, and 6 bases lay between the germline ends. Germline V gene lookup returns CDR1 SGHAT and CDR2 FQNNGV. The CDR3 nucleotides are TGTGCCAGCAGCTGGGGACACCAAGAGACCCAGTACTTC. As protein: CASSWGHQETQYF.

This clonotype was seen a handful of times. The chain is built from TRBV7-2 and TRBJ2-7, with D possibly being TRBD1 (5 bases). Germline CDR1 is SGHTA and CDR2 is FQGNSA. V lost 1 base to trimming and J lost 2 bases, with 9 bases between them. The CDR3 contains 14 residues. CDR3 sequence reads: CASSLVTGTYEQYF. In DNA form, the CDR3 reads TGTGCCAGCAGCTTAGTTACAGGAACCTACGAGCAGTACTTC. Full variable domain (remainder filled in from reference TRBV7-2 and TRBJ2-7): GAGVSQSPSNKVTEKGKDVELRCDPISGHTALYWYRQSLGQGLEFLIYFQGNSAPDKSGLPSDRFSAERTGGSVSTLTIQRTQQEDSAVYLCASSLVTGTYEQYFGPGTRLTVT.

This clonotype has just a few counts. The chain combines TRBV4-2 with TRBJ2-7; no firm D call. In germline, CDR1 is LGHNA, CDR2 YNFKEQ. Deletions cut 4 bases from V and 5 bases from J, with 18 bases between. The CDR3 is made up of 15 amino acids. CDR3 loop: CASSPTSTAGDEQYF. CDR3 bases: TGTGCCAGCAGCCCCACCTCTACAGCTGGGGACGAGCAGTACTTC.

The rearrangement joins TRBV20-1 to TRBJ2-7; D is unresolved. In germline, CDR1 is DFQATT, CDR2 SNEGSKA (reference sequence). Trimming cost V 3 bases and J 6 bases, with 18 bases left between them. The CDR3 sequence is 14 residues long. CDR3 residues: CSASRAPLPLEQYF. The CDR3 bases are TGCAGTGCTAGCCGGGCCCCTCTGCCGCTCGAGCAGTACTTC.

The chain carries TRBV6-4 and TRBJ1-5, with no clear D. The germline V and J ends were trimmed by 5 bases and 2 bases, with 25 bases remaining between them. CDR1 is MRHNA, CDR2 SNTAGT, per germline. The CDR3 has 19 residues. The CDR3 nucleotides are TGTGCCAGCAGTCACGCCCGGGAGCCGGCCGGGAGGCGCAATCAGCCCCAGCATTTT. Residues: CASSHAREPAGRRNQPQHF.